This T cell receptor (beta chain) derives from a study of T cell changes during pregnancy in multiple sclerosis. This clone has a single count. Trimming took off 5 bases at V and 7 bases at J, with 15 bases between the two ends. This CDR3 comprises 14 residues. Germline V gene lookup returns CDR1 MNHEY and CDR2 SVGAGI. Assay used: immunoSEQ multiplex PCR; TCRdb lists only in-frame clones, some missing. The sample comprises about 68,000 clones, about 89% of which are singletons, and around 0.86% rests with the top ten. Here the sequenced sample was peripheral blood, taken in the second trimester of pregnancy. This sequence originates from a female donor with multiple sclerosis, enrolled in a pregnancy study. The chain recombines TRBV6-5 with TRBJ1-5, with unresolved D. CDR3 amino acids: CASSGARAQQPQHF. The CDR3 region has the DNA TGTGCCAGCAGTGGCGCGAGGGCTCAGCAGCCCCAGCATTTT.